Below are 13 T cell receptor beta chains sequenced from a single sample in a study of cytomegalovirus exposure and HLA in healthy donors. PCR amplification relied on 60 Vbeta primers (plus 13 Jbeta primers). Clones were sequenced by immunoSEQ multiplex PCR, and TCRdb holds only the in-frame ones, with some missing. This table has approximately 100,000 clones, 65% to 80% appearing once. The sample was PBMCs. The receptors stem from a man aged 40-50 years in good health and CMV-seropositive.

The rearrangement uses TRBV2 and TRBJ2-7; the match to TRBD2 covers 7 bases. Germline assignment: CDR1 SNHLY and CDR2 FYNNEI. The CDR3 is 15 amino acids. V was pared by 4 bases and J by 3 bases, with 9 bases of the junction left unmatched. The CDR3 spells CASSAITSANYEQYF. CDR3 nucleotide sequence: TGTGCCAGCAGTGCAATAACTAGCGCCAACTACGAGCAGTACTTC.

The CDR3 protein is CASSQVGDHGYGYTF. In DNA form, the CDR3 reads TGCGCCAGCAGCCAAGTCGGGGATCACGGCTATGGCTACACCTTC. V and J are TRBV4-1 and TRBJ1-2; D remains ambiguous. Germline V lookup: CDR1 MGHRA, CDR2 YSYEKL. Trimming shortened V by 1 base and J by 4 bases, and 13 bases separated the two germline ends. The CDR3 is 15 amino acids.

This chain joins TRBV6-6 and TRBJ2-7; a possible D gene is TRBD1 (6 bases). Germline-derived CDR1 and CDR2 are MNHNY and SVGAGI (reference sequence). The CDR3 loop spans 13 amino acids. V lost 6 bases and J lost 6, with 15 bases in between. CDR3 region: CASSSGTKPEQYF. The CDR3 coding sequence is TGTGCCAGCAGCTCCGGGACAAAACCCGAGCAGTACTTC.

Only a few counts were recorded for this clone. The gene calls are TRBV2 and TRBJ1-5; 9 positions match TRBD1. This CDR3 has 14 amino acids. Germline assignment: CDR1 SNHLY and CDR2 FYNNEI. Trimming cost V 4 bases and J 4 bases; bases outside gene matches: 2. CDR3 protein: CASSAQGANQPQHF. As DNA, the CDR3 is TGTGCCAGCAGTGCACAGGGGGCTAATCAGCCCCAGCATTTT.

Here the CDR3 DNA reads TGTGCCAGCAGCCGTCTCGACAGGGACCTCTACGAGCAGTACTTC. Translating gives CASSRLDRDLYEQYF. The chain carries TRBV28 and TRBJ2-7; TRBD1 aligns across 7 bases. V gave up 6 bases and J gave up 3 bases; unmatched junction bases: 11. The CDR3 contains 15 residues. Germline-derived CDR1 and CDR2 are MDHEN and SYDVKM.

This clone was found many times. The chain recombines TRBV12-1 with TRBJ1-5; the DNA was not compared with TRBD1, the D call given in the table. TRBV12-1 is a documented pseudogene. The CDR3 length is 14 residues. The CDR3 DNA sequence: TGTGCCAGCAGGGGTCGACAGGTTCAGAAGCCCCAGCATTTT. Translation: CASRGRQVQKPQHF.

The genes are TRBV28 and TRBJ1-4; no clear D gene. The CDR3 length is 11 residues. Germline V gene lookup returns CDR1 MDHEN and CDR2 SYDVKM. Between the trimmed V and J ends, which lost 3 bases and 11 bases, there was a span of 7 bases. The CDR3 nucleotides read TGTGCCAGCAGTTTGGCGGGGAAACTGTTTTTT. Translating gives CASSLAGKLFF.

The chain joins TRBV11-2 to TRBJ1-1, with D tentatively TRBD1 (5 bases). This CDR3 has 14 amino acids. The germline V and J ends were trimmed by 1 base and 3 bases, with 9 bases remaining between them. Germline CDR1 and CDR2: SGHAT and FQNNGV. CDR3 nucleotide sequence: TGTGCCAGCAGCTTAGGACCGGGGGACACTGAAGCTTTCTTT. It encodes CASSLGPGDTEAFF.

CDR3: CSVERGIQETQYF. CDR3 nucleotides: TGCAGCGTTGAGCGGGGGATACAAGAGACCCAGTACTTC. V and J are TRBV29-1 and TRBJ2-5; 7 bases are shared with TRBD2. Germline CDR1 is SQVTM and CDR2 is ANQGSEA. V shed 3 bases, J shed 2 bases, and the junction held 3 bases outside the gene matches. The CDR3 is 13 amino acids.

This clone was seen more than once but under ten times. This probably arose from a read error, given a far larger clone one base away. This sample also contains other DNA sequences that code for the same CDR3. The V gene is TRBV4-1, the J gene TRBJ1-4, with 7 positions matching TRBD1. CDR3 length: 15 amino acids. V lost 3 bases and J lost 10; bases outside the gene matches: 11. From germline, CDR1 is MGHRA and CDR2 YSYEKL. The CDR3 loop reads CASSQTDRDGGKLFF. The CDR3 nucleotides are TGCGCCAGCAGCCAGACCGACAGGGACGGGGGAAAACTGTTTTTT.

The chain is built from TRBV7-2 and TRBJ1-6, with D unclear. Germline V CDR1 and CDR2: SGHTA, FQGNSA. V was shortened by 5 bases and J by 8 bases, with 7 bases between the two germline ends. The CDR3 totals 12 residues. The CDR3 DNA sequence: TGTGCCAGCAGCCCGTTTGATTCACCCCTCCACTTT. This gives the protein CASSPFDSPLHF.

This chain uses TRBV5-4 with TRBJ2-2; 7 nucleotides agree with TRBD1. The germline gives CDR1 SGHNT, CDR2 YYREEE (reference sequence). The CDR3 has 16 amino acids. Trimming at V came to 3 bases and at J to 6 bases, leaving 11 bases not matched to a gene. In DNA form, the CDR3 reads TGTGCCAGCAGCTCAACGGGACAGTGGAGCTCCGGGGAGCTGTTTTTT. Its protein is CASSSTGQWSSGELFF.

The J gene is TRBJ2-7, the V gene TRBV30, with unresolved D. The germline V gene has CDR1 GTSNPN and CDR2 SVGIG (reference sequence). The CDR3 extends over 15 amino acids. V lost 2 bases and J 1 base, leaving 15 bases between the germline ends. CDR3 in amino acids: CAWSRRKLVSYEQYF. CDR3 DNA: TGTGCCTGGAGTCGTAGAAAATTGGTTTCCTACGAGCAGTACTTC.